Shown below are 16 T cell receptor beta chains from a single sample sequenced in a study of human T cells and chemical hapten exposure. Via MiXCR, TCRdb re-called the RACE reads, giving one row per CDR3 protein. Among approximately 80,000 distinct CDR3 sequences listed, approximately 10% were seen once. Time point described: patch test 3, about 24 weeks after DPC sensitization. Regarding treatment: therapeutic diphenylcyclopropenone sensitization with weekly scalp DPC. The specimen was whole blood, collected in connection with sensitization to the hapten diphenylcyclopropenone (DPC). The origin of the receptors is a woman between 50 and 59 years old with alopecia areata. Some clones in this sample may be carry-over from other donors' samples.

This chain connects TRBV5-1 to TRBJ1-6; 8 bases match TRBD1. V shed 3 bases, J shed 6 bases, and the junction held 14 bases outside the gene matches. Germline loops: CDR1 SGHRS, CDR2 YFSETQ. The CDR3 has 18 residues. CDR3 amino acids: CASSSNPYDRGRNSPLHF. CDR3 nucleotides: TGCGCCAGCAGCTCGAACCCATACGACAGGGGCCGTAATTCACCCCTCCACTTT.

This clonotype was observed a few times. This sequence joins TRBV6-5 and TRBJ2-3, with 7 bases matching TRBD2. This CDR3 is 16 amino acids long. The germline V gene encodes CDR1 MNHEY and CDR2 SVGAGI. V was pared by 5 bases and J by 3 bases, with 11 bases of the junction left unmatched. This CDR3 reads CASSKSGTTATDTQYF. The CDR3 DNA reads TGTGCCAGCAGTAAGTCCGGGACTACGGCGACAGATACGCAGTATTTT.

This clonotype showed up just a few times. This sequence joins TRBV29-1 and TRBJ2-1, with D perhaps matching TRBD1 (6 bases). Per the germline V gene, CDR1 is SQVTM and CDR2 is ANQGSEA. The CDR3 extends over 14 amino acids. The ends were cut back, 4 bases at V and 0 bases at J, with 10 bases in the middle. In nucleotides, the CDR3 is TGCAGCGTTGGGGGGCGGGCCTCCTACAATGAGCAGTTCTTC. This gives the protein CSVGGRASYNEQFF.

The genes are TRBV10-2 and TRBJ2-3; no definite D call. This CDR3 has 11 residues. V was trimmed by 4 bases and J by 3 bases, leaving 2 bases between them. CDR1 is WSHSY, CDR2 SAAADI, per germline. The CDR3 nucleotides read TGCGCCAGCAGTGTTACAGATACGCAGTATTTT. It yields the protein CASSVTDTQYF.

This clonotype was counted only a few times. The chain links TRBV6-5 to TRBJ2-7, with D perhaps matching TRBD1 or TRBD2 (5 bases each). This CDR3 has 13 residues. The V gene's germline CDR1 is MNHEY and CDR2 SVGAGI. Trimming removed 4 bases at V and 6 bases at J, with 13 bases between. The CDR3: CASSSGQGREQYF. The CDR3 DNA follows: TGTGCCAGCAGTTCGGGGCAGGGTCGCGAGCAGTACTTC.

This clonotype was recorded many times. The V gene is TRBV29-1, the J gene TRBJ2-7; D remains unclear. CDR1 is SQVTM, CDR2 ANQGSEA, per germline. V was cut by 5 bases and J by 0 bases, with 8 bases left in between. The CDR3 spans 12 residues. The CDR3 bases are TGCAGCGTTTACCTTAGCTCCTACGAGCAGTACTTC. This encodes CSVYLSSYEQYF.

This clonotype was seen ten or more times. This chain connects TRBV30 to TRBJ1-2, with D unresolved. The CDR3 has 14 residues. The V gene's germline CDR1 is GTSNPN and CDR2 SVGIG (reference sequence). The V and J ends lost 2 bases and 2 bases respectively, with 12 bases between them. This chain's CDR3 is CAWSRLERNYGYTF. CDR3 nucleotide sequence: TGTGCCTGGAGTCGCCTAGAAAGGAACTATGGCTACACCTTC.

This chain connects TRBV5-5 to TRBJ2-3, with D tentatively TRBD1 (6 bases). CDR1 and CDR2 (germline): SGHKS, YYEKEE (reference sequence). The V and J ends lost 4 bases and 7 bases respectively, with 13 bases between them. This CDR3 region has 13 residues. CDR3 loop: CASSLQQGYTQYF. The CDR3 DNA sequence: TGTGCCAGCAGCCTCCAACAGGGATATACGCAGTATTTT.

The chain combines TRBV11-3 with TRBJ2-1; TRBD2 aligns across 8 bases. CDR1 SGHNT and CDR2 YENEEA come from the germline V gene. V lost 8 bases to trimming and J lost 0 bases; unmatched junction nucleotides: 9. The CDR3 loop spans 16 amino acids. The CDR3 loop is CASGPRGGSSYNEQFF. DNA of the CDR3: TGTGCCAGCGGGCCCCGGGGGGGGAGCTCCTACAATGAGCAGTTCTTC.

This clonotype was counted only a few times. The chain is built from TRBV27 and TRBJ1-2, with D maybe TRBD1 (6 bases). Germline V gene data show CDR1 as MNHEY and CDR2 as SMNVEV (reference sequence). The V gene lost 5 bases and the J gene lost 2 bases, with 18 bases spanning the gap. The CDR3 totals 16 residues. The CDR3 region has the DNA TGTGCCAGCAGTCCTAGGGTGGGGGGGCGAAACTATGGCTACACCTTC. Residues: CASSPRVGGRNYGYTF.

The chain recombines TRBV23-1 with TRBJ2-5, with D unresolved. TRBV23-1 is treated as an ORF (open reading frame) with a function not yet certain. The CDR3 is 14 residues long. V lost 4 bases, J lost 0 bases, and 9 bases lay in between. Here the CDR3 DNA reads TGCGCCAGCAGTCTCCGACCCTACCAAGAGACCCAGTACTTC. It codes for CASSLRPYQETQYF.

This clonotype has a handful of counts. The CDR3 bases are TGTGCCAGCAGGCCGGGACAGGTGGACACCGGGGAGCTGTTTTTT. It codes for CASRPGQVDTGELFF. The chain combines TRBV5-5 with TRBJ2-2; 8 bases align to TRBD1. This CDR3 is 15 amino acids long. Losses at the gene ends were 5 bases for V and 3 bases for J; bases not matched to a gene: 6. Germline CDR1 is SGHKS and CDR2 is YYEKEE (reference sequence).

The V and J genes are TRBV7-6 and TRBJ2-2, with D possibly matching TRBD2 (7 bases). V lost 2 bases and J lost 2, with 18 bases in between. The CDR3 contains 18 residues. Germline values: CDR1 SGHVS, CDR2 FNYEAQ. Written as DNA, the CDR3 is TGTGCCAGCAGCTTAACTTCTAGGGGGGGAAAAAACACCGGGGAGCTGTTTTTT. Its protein is CASSLTSRGGKNTGELFF.

This clonotype was seen more than once but under ten times. This chain's CDR3 is CASSVVGANTGELFF. The CDR3 DNA reads as TGTGCCAGCAGCGTAGTCGGAGCGAACACCGGGGAGCTGTTTTTT. V gene TRBV9 combines with J gene TRBJ2-2; D gene ambiguous. The CDR3 covers 15 residues. V was cut by 0 bases and J by 0 bases, with 6 bases left in between. CDR1 and CDR2 (germline): SGDLS, YYNGEE.

The chain combines TRBV5-1 with TRBJ1-2, with D maybe TRBD1 (5 bases). The V and J ends lost 0 bases and 2 bases respectively, with 11 bases between them. From germline, CDR1 is SGHRS and CDR2 YFSETQ. The CDR3 totals 15 residues. In DNA, the CDR3 is TGCGCCAGCAGCTTGGGGGGACTCGGAAACTATGGCTACACCTTC. Protein sequence: CASSLGGLGNYGYTF.

This clonotype has a handful of counts. The chain joins TRBV18 to TRBJ2-4; tentative D call: TRBD1 (6 bases). Germline lookup yields CDR1 KGHSH and CDR2 LQKENI. The ends were cut back, 5 bases at V and 6 bases at J, with 20 bases in the middle. This CDR3 is built from 16 residues. The CDR3, as DNA: TGTGCCAGCTCATCTCCGACGAGGGGGAGCGGAAACATTCAGTACTTC. Protein product: CASSSPTRGSGNIQYF. The whole variable domain, remainder taken from reference TRBV18 and TRBJ2-4, is NAGVMQNPRHLVRRRGQEARLRCSPMKGHSHVYWYRQLPEEGLKFMVYLQKENIIDESGMPKERFSAEFPKEGPSILRIQQVVRGDSAAYFCASSSPTRGSGNIQYFGAGTRLSVL.